The 3 T cell receptor beta chains reported below all come from one sample, sequenced in a study of T-cell memory formation after mild COVID-19. Each CDR3 protein is one row after TCRdb ran MiXCR on the 5' RACE reads. The data contain about 210,000 distinct CDR3 sequences, around 30% of them seen just once; the ten biggest clones take up roughly 11%. The source material was PBMCs or a T cell subset sorted from them (not recorded which). The receptors shown here come from an adult woman who had mild COVID-19 (a few samples of this study predate the infection). Cell type and time point are not known.

A few counts support this clonotype. The CDR3 DNA reads TGTGCCAGCAGTTCCGGCGGATTGACCGGGGAGACCCAGTACTTC. Translating gives CASSSGGLTGETQYF. V is TRBV12-3 or TRBV12-4 and J is TRBJ2-5; D gene uncertain. V shed 4 bases and J shed 5 bases, with 17 bases lying between them. The CDR3 contains 15 residues.

The V and J genes are TRBV29-1 and TRBJ1-1, with a possible D match to TRBD1 (5 bases). CDR3 length: 14 residues. Germline loops: CDR1 SQVTM, CDR2 ANQGSEA. Trimming shortened V by 3 bases and J by 2 bases, and 13 bases separated the two germline ends. The CDR3 loop reads CSVDQGLVNTEAFF. CDR3 DNA sequence: TGCAGCGTTGACCAGGGTTTGGTAAACACTGAAGCTTTCTTT.

This clonotype was observed a handful of times. V and J are TRBV27 and TRBJ2-7; 10 bases fit TRBD1. CDR1 is MNHEY, CDR2 SMNVEV, per germline (reference sequence). J was trimmed by 3 bases and V by 4 bases; bases with no gene match: 3. The CDR3 length is 14 residues. The CDR3 region has the DNA TGTGCCAGCAGTTCCGGGACAGGGGACTACGAGCAGTACTTC. Its translation: CASSSGTGDYEQYF.